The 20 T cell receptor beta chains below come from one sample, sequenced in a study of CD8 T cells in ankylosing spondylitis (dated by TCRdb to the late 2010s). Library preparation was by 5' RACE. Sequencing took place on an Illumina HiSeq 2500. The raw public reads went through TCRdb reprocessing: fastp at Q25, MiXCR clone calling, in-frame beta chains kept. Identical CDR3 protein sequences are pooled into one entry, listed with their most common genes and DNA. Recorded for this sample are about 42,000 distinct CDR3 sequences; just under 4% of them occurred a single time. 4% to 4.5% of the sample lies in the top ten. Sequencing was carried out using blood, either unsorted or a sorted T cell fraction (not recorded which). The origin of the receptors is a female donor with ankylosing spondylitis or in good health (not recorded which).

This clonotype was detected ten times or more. CDR3 protein: CASREESSGNTIYF. The CDR3, as DNA: TGTGCCAGCAGGGAAGAAAGCTCTGGAAACACCATATATTTT. V is TRBV9 and J is TRBJ1-3; D not resolved. This CDR3 has 14 amino acids. V was clipped by 5 bases and J by 0 bases, with 9 bases between them. Germline CDR1 is SGDLS and CDR2 is YYNGEE.

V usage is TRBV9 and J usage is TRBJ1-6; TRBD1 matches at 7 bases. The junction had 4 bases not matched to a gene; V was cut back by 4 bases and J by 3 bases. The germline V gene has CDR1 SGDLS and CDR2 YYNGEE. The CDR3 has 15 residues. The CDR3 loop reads CASSSRDSYNSPLHF. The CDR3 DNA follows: TGTGCCAGCAGCTCCCGGGACAGCTATAATTCACCCCTCCACTTT.

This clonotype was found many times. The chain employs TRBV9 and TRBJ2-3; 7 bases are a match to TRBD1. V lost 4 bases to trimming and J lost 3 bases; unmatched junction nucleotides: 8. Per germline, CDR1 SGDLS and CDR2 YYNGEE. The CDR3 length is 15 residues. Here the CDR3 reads CASSPQTGTTDTQYF. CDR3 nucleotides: TGTGCCAGCAGCCCCCAGACAGGGACGACAGATACGCAGTATTTT.

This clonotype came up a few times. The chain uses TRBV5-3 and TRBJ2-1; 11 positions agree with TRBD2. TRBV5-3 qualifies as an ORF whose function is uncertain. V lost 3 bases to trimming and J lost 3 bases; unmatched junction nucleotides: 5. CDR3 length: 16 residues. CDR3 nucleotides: TGTGCCAGAAGCTATAGCGGGGGGGCGAGCTACAATGAGCAGTTCTTC. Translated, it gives CARSYSGGASYNEQFF.

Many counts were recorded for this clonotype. The CDR3 DNA reads as TGTGCCAGCAGCGGAGGACTCGTTGGGGCAGAGACCCAGTACTTC. Translation: CASSGGLVGAETQYF. The chain combines TRBV9 with TRBJ2-5, with D perhaps being TRBD1 or TRBD2 (5 bases each). V lost 3 bases to trimming and J lost 4 bases, with 16 bases between them. The germline V gene has CDR1 SGDLS and CDR2 YYNGEE. This CDR3 has 15 amino acids.

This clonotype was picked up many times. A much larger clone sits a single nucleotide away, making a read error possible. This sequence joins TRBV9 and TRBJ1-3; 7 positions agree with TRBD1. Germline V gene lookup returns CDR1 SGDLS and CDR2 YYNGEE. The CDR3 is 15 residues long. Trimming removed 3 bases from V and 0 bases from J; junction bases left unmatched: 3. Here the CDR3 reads CASSGAGGSGNTIYF. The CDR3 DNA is TGTGCCAGCAGCGGAGCAGGGGGCTCTGGAAACACCATATATTTT. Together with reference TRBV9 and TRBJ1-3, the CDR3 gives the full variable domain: DSGVTQTPKHLITATGQRVTLRCSPRSGDLSVYWYQQSLDQGLQFLIQYYNGEERAKGNILERFSAQQFPDLHSELNLSSLELGDSALYFCASSGAGGSGNTIYFGEGSWLTVV.

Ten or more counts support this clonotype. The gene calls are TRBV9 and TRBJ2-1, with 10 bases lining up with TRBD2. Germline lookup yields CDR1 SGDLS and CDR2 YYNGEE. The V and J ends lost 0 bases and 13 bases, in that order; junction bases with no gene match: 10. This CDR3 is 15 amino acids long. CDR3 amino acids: CASSVEGLAHAEQFF. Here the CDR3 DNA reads TGTGCCAGCAGCGTAGAGGGACTAGCGCACGCTGAACAGTTCTTC.

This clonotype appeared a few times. As DNA, the CDR3 is TGTGCCAGCAGCGTAGGACCAGTGCAAGAGACCCAGTACTTC. It encodes CASSVGPVQETQYF. The chain is built from TRBV9 and TRBJ2-5; D is unclear. Germline CDR1 and CDR2: SGDLS and YYNGEE. The CDR3 length is 14 residues. The V and J ends lost 0 bases and 2 bases respectively, with 8 bases between them.

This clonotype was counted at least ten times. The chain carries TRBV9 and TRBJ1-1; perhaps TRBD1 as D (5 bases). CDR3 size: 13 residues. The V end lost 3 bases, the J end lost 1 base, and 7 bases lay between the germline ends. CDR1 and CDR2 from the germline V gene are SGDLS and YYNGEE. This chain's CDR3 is CASSGGTNTEAFF. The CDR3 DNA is TGTGCCAGCAGCGGGGGCACGAACACTGAAGCTTTCTTT.

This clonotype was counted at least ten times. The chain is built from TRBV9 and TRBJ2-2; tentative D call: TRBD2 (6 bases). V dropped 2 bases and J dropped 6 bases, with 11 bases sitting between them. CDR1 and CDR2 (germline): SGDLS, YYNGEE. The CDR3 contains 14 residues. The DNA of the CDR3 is TGTGCCAGCAGCGTGAGCGGGTCAGCCGGGGAGCTGTTTTTT. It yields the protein CASSVSGSAGELFF.

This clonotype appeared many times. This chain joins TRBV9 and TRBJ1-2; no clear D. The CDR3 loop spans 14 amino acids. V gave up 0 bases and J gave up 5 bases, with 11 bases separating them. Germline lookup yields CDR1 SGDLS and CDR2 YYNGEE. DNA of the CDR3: TGTGCCAGCAGCGTAGCGATTGGCAGTTATGGCTACACCTTC. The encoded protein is CASSVAIGSYGYTF.

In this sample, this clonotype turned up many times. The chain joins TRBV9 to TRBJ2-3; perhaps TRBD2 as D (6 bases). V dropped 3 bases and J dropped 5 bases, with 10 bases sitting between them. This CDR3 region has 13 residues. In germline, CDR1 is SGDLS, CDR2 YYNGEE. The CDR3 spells CASSAVGGDTQYF. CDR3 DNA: TGTGCCAGCAGCGCCGTCGGGGGAGATACGCAGTATTTT.

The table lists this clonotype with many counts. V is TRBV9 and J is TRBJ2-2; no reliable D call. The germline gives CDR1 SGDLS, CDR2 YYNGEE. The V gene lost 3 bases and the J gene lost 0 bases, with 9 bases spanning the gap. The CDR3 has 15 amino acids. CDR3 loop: CASSDRVSNTGELFF. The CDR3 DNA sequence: TGTGCCAGCAGCGACCGGGTGTCGAACACCGGGGAGCTGTTTTTT. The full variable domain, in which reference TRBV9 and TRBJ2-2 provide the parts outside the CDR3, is DSGVTQTPKHLITATGQRVTLRCSPRSGDLSVYWYQQSLDQGLQFLIQYYNGEERAKGNILERFSAQQFPDLHSELNLSSLELGDSALYFCASSDRVSNTGELFFGEGSRLTVL.

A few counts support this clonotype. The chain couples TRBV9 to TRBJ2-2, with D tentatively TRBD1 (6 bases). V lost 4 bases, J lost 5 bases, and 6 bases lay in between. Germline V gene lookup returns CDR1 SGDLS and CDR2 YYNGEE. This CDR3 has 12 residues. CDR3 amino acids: CASSTGTGELFF. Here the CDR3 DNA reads TGTGCCAGCAGCACAGGGACCGGGGAGCTGTTTTTT.

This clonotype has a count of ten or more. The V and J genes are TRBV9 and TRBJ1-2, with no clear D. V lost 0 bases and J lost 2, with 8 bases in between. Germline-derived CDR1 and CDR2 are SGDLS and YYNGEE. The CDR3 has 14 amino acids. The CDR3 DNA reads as TGTGCCAGCAGCGTAGTCGCAGCGAACTATGGCTACACCTTC. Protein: CASSVVAANYGYTF.

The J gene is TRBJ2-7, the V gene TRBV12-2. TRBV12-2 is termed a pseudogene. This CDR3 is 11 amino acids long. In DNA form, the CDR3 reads TGTGCAAGTCCCCTCTCCTACGAGCAGTACTTC. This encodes CASPLSYEQYF.

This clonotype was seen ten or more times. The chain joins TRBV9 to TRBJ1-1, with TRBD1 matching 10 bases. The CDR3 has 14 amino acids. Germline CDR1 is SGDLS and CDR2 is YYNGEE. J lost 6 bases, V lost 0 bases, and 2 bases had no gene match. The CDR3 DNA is TGTGCCAGCAGCGTAGGACAGGGGGCTTCTGAAGCTTTCTTT. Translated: CASSVGQGASEAFF.

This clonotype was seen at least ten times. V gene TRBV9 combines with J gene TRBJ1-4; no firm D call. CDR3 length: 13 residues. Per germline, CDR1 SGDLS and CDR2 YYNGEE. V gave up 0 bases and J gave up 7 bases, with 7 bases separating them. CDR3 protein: CASSVASSEKLFF. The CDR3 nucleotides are TGTGCCAGCAGCGTAGCTTCTAGTGAAAAACTGTTTTTT. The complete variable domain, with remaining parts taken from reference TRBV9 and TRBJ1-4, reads DSGVTQTPKHLITATGQRVTLRCSPRSGDLSVYWYQQSLDQGLQFLIQYYNGEERAKGNILERFSAQQFPDLHSELNLSSLELGDSALYFCASSVASSEKLFFGSGTQLSVL.

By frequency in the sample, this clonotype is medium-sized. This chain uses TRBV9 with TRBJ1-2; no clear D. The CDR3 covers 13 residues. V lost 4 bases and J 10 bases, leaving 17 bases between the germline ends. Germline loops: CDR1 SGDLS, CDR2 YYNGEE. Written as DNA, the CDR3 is TGTGCCAGCAGCTCAAGTTCGACGGGGATCTACACCTTC. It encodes CASSSSSTGIYTF.

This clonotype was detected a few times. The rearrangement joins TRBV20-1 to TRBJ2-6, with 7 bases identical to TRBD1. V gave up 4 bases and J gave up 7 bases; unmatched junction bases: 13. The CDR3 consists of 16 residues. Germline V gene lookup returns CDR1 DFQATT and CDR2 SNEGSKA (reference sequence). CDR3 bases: TGCAGTGCTATTCTGCCACAGGGGCAGCGAGCCAACGTCCTGACTTTC. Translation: CSAILPQGQRANVLTF.